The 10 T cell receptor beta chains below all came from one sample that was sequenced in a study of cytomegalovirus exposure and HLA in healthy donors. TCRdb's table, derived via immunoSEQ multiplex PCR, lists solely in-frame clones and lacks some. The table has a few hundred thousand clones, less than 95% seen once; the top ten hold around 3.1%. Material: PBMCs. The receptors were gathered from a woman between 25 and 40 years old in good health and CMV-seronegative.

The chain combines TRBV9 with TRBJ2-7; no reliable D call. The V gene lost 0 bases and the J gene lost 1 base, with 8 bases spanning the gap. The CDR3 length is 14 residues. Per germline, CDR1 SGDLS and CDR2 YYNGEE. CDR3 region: CASSVELSSYEQYF. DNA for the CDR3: TGTGCCAGCAGCGTAGAACTCAGTTCCTACGAGCAGTACTTC. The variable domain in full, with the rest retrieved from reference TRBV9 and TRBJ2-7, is DSGVTQTPKHLITATGQRVTLRCSPRSGDLSVYWYQQSLDQGLQFLIQYYNGEERAKGNILERFSAQQFPDLHSELNLSSLELGDSALYFCASSVELSSYEQYFGPGTRLTVT.

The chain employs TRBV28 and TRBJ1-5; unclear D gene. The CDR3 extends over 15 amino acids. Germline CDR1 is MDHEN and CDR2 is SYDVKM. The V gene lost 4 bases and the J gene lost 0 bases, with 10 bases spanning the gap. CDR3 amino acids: CASSSGLNSNQPQHF. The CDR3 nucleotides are TGTGCCAGCAGTTCCGGGCTAAATAGCAATCAGCCCCAGCATTTT. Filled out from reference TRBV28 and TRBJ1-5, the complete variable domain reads DVKVTQSSRYLVKRTGEKVFLECVQDMDHENMFWYRQDPGLGLRLIYFSYDVKMKEKGDIPEGYSVSREKKERFSLILESASTNQTSMYLCASSSGLNSNQPQHFGDGTRLSIL.

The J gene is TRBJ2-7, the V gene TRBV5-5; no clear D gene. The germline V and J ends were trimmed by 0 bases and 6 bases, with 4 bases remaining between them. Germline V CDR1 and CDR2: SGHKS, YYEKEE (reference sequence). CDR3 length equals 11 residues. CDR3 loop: CASSLEVEQYF. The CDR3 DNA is TGTGCCAGCAGCTTGGAGGTCGAGCAGTACTTC.

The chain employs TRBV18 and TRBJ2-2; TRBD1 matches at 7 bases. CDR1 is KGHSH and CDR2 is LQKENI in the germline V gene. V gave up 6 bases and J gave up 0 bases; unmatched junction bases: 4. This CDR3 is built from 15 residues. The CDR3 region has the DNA TGTGCCAGCTCCGAGACAGGGACGAACACCGGGGAGCTGTTTTTT. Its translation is CASSETGTNTGELFF.

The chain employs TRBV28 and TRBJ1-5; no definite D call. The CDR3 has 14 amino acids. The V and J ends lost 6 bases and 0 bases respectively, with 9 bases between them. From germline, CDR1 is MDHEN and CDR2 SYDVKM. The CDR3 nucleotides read TGTGCCAGCAGCCCCGTGAATAGCAATCAGCCCCAGCATTTT. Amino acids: CASSPVNSNQPQHF. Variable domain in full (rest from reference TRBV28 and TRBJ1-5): DVKVTQSSRYLVKRTGEKVFLECVQDMDHENMFWYRQDPGLGLRLIYFSYDVKMKEKGDIPEGYSVSREKKERFSLILESASTNQTSMYLCASSPVNSNQPQHFGDGTRLSIL.

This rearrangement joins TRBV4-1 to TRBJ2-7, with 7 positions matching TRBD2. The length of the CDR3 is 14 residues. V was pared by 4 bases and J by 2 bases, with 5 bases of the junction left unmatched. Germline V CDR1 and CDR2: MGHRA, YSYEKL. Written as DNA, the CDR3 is TGCGCCAGCAGCCGCGGGGGAGGAACCTACGAGCAGTACTTC. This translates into CASSRGGGTYEQYF.

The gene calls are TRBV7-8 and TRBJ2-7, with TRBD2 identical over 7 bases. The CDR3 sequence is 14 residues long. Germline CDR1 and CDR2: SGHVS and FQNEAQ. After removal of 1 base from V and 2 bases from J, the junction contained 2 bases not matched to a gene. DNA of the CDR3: TGTGCCAGCAGCTTAGAGGGAGGGCCCTACGAGCAGTACTTC. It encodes CASSLEGGPYEQYF. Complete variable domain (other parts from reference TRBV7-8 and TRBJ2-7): GAGVSQSPRYKVAKRGQDVALRCDPISGHVSLFWYQQALGQGPEFLTYFQNEAQLDKSGLPSDRFFAERPEGSVSTLKIQRTQQEDSAVYLCASSLEGGPYEQYFGPGTRLTVT.

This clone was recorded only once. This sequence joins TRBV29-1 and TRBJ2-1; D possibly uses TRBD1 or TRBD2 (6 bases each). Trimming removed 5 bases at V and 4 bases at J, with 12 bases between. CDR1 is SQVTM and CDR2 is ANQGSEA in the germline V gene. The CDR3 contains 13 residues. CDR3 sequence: CSVWGAGYNEQFF. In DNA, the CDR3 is TGCAGCGTTTGGGGGGCAGGTTACAATGAGCAGTTCTTC.

CDR3 in DNA: TGTGCCTGGAGTGCCGGGACAGGGAGCACAGATACGCAGTATTTT. It translates to CAWSAGTGSTDTQYF. The chain combines TRBV30 with TRBJ2-3; 9 nucleotides agree with TRBD1. The J segment lost 0 bases and the V segment lost 1 base, leaving 2 bases of the junction unmatched. The CDR3 is 15 residues long. From germline, CDR1 is GTSNPN and CDR2 SVGIG (reference sequence).

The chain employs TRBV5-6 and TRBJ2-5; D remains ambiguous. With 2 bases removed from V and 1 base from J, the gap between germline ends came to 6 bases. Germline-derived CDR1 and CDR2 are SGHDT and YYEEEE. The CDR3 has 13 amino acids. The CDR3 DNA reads TGTGCCAGCAGCTTTGCGTTCCAAGAGACCCAGTACTTC. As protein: CASSFAFQETQYF.